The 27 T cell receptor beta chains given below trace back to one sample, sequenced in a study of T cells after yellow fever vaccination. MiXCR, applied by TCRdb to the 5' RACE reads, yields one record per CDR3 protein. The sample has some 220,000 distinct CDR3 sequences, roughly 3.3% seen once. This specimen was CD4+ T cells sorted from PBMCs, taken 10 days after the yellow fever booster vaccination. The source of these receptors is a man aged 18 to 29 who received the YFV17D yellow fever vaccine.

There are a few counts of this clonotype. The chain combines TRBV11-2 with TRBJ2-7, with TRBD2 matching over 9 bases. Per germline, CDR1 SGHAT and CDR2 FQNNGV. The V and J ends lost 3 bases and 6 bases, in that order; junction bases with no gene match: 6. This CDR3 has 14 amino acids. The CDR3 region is CASSFSSGEIEQYF. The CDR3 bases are TGTGCCAGCAGCTTTTCTAGCGGGGAGATCGAGCAGTACTTC.

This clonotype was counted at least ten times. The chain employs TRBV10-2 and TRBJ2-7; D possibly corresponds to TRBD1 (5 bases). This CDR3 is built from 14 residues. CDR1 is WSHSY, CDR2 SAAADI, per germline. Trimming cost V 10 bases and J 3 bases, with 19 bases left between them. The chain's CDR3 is CAIAREWPLYEQYF. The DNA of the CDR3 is TGCGCCATTGCCAGGGAATGGCCCCTCTACGAGCAGTACTTC.

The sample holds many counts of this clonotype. The CDR3 protein is CASSRDRGQNYGYTF. The CDR3 nucleotides are TGCGCCAGCAGCAGAGACAGGGGGCAGAACTATGGCTACACCTTC. This chain links TRBV5-1 with TRBJ1-2; 10 positions agree with TRBD1. V lost 4 bases, J lost 2 bases, and 5 bases stayed unmatched. The germline V gene has CDR1 SGHRS and CDR2 YFSETQ. The CDR3 has 15 residues.

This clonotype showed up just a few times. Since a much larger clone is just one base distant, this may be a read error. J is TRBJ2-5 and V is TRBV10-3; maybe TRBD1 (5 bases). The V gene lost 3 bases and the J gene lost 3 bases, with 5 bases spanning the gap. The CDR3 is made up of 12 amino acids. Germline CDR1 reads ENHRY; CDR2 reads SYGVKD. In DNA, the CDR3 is TGTGCCATCAGTGACAGGGAAGAGACCCAGTACTTC. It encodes CAISDREETQYF.

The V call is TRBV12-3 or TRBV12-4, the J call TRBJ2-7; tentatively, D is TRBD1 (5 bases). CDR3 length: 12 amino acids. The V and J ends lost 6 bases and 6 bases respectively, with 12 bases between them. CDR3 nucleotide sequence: TGTGCCAGCAGGCCAGGGTATCGCGAGCAGTACTTC. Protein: CASRPGYREQYF.

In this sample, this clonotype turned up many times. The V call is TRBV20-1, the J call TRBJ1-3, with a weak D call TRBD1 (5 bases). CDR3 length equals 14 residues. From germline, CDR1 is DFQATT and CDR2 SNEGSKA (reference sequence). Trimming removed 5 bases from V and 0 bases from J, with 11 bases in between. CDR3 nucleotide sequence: TGCAGTGCTGGGGGACGGCTCTCTGGAAACACCATATATTTT. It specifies CSAGGRLSGNTIYF.

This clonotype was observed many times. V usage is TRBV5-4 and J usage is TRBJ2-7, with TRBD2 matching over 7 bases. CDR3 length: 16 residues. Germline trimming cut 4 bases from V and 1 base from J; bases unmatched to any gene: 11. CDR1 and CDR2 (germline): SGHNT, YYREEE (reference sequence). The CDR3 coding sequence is TGTGCCAGCAGCCGTCACGGGGGGACGATATCCTACGAGCAGTACTTC. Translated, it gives CASSRHGGTISYEQYF.

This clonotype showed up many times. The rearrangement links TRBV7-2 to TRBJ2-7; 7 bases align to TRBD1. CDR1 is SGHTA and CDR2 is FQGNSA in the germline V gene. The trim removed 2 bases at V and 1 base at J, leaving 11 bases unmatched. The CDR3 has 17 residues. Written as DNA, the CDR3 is TGTGCCAGCAGCTTAAGTTACTCCGGGACAGTATCCTACGAGCAGTACTTC. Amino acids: CASSLSYSGTVSYEQYF.

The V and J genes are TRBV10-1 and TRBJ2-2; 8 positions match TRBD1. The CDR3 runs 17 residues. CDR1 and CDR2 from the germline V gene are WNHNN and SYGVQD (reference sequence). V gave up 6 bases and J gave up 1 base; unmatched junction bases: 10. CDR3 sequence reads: CASSAYRGTGNTGELFF. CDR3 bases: TGCGCCAGCAGCGCCTATAGGGGGACAGGGAACACCGGGGAGCTGTTTTTT.

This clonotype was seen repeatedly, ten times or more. The CDR3 here is CASSRTGWQPQHF. The CDR3 DNA is TGTGCCAGCTCTCGGACAGGGTGGCAGCCCCAGCATTTT. The rearrangement uses TRBV2 and TRBJ1-5; TRBD1 matches 8 bases. This CDR3 contains 13 residues. Germline loops: CDR1 SNHLY, CDR2 FYNNEI. The V gene end was trimmed by 8 bases and the J gene end by 7 bases; junction bases not matched to a gene: 7.

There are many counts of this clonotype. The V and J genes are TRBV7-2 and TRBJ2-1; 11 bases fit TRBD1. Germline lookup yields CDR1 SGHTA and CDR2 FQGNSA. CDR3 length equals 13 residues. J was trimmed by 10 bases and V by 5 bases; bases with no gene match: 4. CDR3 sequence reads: CASSGGTGGEQFF. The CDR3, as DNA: TGTGCCAGCAGCGGGGGGACAGGGGGGGAGCAGTTCTTC.

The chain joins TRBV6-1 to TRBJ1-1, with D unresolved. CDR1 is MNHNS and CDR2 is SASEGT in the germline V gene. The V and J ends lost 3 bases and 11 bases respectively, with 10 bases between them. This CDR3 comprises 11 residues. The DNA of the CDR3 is TGTGCCAGCAGTGAGACGTCTCGGGCTTTCTTT. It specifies CASSETSRAFF.

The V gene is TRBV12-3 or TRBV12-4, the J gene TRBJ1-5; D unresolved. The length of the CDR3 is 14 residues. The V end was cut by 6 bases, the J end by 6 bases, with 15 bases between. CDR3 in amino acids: CASSLLGGGQPQHF. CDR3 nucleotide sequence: TGTGCCAGCAGCCTGTTGGGTGGTGGTCAGCCCCAGCATTTT.

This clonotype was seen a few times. CDR3: CASSKGQGHNQPQHF. In DNA, the CDR3 is TGTGCCAGCAGTAAAGGACAGGGTCACAATCAGCCCCAGCATTTT. V usage is TRBV7-9 and J usage is TRBJ1-5; 8 positions agree with TRBD1. V was pared by 6 bases and J by 3 bases, with 7 bases of the junction left unmatched. CDR3 length: 15 amino acids. In germline, CDR1 is SEHNR, CDR2 FQNEAQ (reference sequence).

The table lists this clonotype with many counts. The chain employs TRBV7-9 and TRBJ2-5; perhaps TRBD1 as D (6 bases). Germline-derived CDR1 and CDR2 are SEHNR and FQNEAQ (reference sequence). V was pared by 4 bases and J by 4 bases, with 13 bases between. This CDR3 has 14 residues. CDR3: CASSSNTGLETQYF. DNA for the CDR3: TGTGCCAGCAGCTCCAATACAGGGCTAGAGACCCAGTACTTC.

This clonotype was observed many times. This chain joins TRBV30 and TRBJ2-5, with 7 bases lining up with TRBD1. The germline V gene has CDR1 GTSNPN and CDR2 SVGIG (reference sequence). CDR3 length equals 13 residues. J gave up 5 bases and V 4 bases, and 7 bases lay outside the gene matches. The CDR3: CAWMRKQGETQYF. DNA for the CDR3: TGTGCCTGGATGCGAAAACAGGGGGAGACCCAGTACTTC.

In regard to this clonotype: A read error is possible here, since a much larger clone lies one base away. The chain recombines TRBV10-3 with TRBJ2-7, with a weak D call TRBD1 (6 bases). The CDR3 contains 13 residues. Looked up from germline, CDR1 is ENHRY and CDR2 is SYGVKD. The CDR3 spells CATRRDISYEEYF. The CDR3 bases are TGTGCCACGAGACGGGACATATCCTACGAGGAGTACTTC.

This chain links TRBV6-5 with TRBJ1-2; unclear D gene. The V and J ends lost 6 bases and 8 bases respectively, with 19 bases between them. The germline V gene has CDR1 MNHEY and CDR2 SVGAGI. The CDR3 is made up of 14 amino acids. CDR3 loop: CASRPPALADGYTF. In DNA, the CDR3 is TGTGCCAGCAGGCCACCGGCGCTGGCGGACGGCTACACCTTC.

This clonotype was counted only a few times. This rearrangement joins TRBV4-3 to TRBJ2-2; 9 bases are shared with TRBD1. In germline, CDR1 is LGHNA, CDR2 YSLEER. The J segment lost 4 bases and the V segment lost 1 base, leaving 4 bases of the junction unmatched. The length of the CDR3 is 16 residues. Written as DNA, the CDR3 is TGCGCCAGCAGCCAAGCCCCGGGACAGGGCACCGGGGAGCTGTTTTTT. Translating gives CASSQAPGQGTGELFF.

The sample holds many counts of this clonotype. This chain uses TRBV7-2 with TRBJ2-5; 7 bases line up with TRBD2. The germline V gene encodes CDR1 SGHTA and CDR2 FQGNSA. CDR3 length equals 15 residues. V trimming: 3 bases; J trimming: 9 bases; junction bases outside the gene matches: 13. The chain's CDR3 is CASSFIAGYGEPQYF. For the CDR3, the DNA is TGTGCCAGCAGCTTCATAGCGGGTTACGGGGAGCCCCAGTACTTC. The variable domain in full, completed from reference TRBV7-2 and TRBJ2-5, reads GAGVSQSPSNKVTEKGKDVELRCDPISGHTALYWYRQSLGQGLEFLIYFQGNSAPDKSGLPSDRFSAERTGGSVSTLTIQRTQQEDSAVYLCASSFIAGYGEPQYFGPGTRLLVL.

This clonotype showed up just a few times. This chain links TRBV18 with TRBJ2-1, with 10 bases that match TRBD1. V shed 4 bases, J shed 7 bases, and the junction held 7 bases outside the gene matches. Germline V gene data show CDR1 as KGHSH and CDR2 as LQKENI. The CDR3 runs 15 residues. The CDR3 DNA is TGTGCCAGCTCACGGACCGGGACAGGGGTAAATGAGCAGTTCTTC. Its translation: CASSRTGTGVNEQFF.

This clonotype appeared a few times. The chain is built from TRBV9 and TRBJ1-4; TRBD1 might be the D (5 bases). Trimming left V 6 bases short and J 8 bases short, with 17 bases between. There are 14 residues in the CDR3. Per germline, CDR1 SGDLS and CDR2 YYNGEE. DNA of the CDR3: TGTGCCAGCACCAGGGACTCCGGGAGGGAAAAACTGTTTTTT. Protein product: CASTRDSGREKLFF.

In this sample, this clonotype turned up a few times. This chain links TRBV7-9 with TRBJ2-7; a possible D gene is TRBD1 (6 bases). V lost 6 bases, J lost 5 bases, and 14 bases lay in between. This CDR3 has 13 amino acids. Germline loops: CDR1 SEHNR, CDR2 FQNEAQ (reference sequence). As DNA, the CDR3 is TGTGCCAGCAGTATTTACAGGGCCCACGAGCAGTACTTC. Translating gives CASSIYRAHEQYF.

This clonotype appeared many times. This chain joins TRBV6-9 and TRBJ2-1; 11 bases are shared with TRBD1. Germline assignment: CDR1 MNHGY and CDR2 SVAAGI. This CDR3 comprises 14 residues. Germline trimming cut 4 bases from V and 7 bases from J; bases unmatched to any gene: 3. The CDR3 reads CASSSGQGVNEQFF. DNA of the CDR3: TGTGCCAGCAGTTCGGGACAGGGGGTTAATGAGCAGTTCTTC.

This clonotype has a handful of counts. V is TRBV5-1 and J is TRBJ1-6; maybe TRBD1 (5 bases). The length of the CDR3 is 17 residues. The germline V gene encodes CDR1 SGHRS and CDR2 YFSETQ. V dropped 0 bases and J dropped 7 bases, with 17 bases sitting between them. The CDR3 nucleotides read TGCGCCAGCAGCTTGGTCGGGGGACGGGAGACAAATTCACCCCTCCACTTT. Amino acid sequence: CASSLVGGRETNSPLHF.

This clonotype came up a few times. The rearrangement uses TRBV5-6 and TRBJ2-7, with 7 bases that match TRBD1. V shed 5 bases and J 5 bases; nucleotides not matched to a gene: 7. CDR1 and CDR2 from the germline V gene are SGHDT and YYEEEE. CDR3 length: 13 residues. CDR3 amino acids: CASSLDRAHEQYF. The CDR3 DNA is TGTGCCAGCAGTCTCGACAGGGCCCACGAGCAGTACTTC.

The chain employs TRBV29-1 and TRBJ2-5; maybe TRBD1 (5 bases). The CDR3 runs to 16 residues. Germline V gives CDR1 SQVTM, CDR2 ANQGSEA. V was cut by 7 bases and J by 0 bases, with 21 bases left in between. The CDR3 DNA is TGCAGCGCCAGGGTCTCCCCCGCGGTGTACCAAGAGACCCAGTACTTC. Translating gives CSARVSPAVYQETQYF.